The rows below give T cell receptor beta chains drawn from one sample of a study of beta chain features in type 1 diabetes. TCRdb's copy holds only in-frame clones and misses some; the assay was immunoSEQ multiplex PCR. Among over 650,000 clones, roughly 13% were seen once, and the ten largest hold 0.035% to 0.04%. Sample: naive CD4+ T cells from blood. Every receptor here comes from a man aged 18 to 29 with type 1 diabetes. Each CDR3 is given with its conserved first and last residue. The order of the fields is CDR3 length, clone size, V gene, J gene, D gene, CDR3 protein, CDR3 DNA. D genes are given only for firm matches. Not all rows give a size; the values are once, few, many and, for expanded clones, a class.

CDR3 length: 14; clone size: few; V gene: TRBV5-6; J gene: TRBJ2-5; D gene: -; CDR3 protein: CASSLKGVGETQYF; CDR3 DNA: TGTGCCAGCAGCTTGAAGGGCGTAGGAGAGACCCAGTACTTC
CDR3 length: 14; clone size: few; V gene: TRBV5-1; J gene: TRBJ2-1; D gene: TRBD2; CDR3 protein: CASSAGTREWEQFF; CDR3 DNA: TGCGCCAGCAGCGCCGGGACTAGGGAGTGGGAGCAGTTCTTC
CDR3 length: 19; clone size: -; V gene: TRBV4-2; J gene: TRBJ2-3; D gene: TRBD2; CDR3 protein: CASSQDFVAGGPFTDTQYF; CDR3 DNA: TGTGCCAGCAGCCAAGATTTCGTAGCGGGAGGGCCTTTCACAGATACGCAGTATTTT
CDR3 length: 10; clone size: -; V gene: TRBV2; J gene: TRBJ2-7; D gene: -; CDR3 protein: CASMGYEQYF; CDR3 DNA: TGTGCCAGCATGGGGTACGAGCAGTACTTC
CDR3 length: 10; clone size: -; V gene: TRBV29-1; J gene: TRBJ1-1; D gene: -; CDR3 protein: CSVRNGEAFF; CDR3 DNA: TGCAGCGTTCGAAACGGGGAGGCTTTCTTT
CDR3 length: 12; clone size: -; V gene: TRBV5-6; J gene: TRBJ1-1; D gene: -; CDR3 protein: CASSWKNTEAFF; CDR3 DNA: TGTGCCAGCAGCTGGAAGAACACTGAAGCTTTCTTT
CDR3 length: 13; clone size: few; V gene: TRBV18; J gene: TRBJ2-3; D gene: -; CDR3 protein: CASSPGTTDTQYF; CDR3 DNA: TGTGCCAGCTCACCGGGGACAACAGATACGCAGTATTTT
CDR3 length: 19; clone size: few; V gene: TRBV23-1; J gene: TRBJ1-6; D gene: -; CDR3 protein: CASSPHRVAGSRSGSPLHF; CDR3 DNA: TGCGCCAGCAGTCCTCACCGTGTGGCTGGGTCGCGCTCGGGTTCACCCCTCCACTTT
CDR3 length: 14; clone size: -; V gene: TRBV5-1; J gene: TRBJ1-1; D gene: -; CDR3 protein: CASSLRTENTEAFF; CDR3 DNA: TGCGCCAGCAGCTTGAGGACGGAGAACACTGAAGCTTTCTTT
CDR3 length: 15; clone size: -; V gene: TRBV30; J gene: TRBJ2-7; D gene: -; CDR3 protein: CAWSVWQGDPYEQYF; CDR3 DNA: TGTGCCTGGAGTGTCTGGCAGGGCGATCCCTACGAGCAGTACTTC
CDR3 length: 15; clone size: once; V gene: TRBV6-1; J gene: TRBJ2-7; D gene: TRBD1; CDR3 protein: CASSEAPGQAYEQYF; CDR3 DNA: TGTGCCAGCAGTGAAGCCCCCGGACAGGCATACGAGCAGTACTTC
CDR3 length: 11; clone size: -; V gene: TRBV30; J gene: TRBJ2-7; D gene: -; CDR3 protein: CAWSHGREQYF; CDR3 DNA: TGTGCCTGGAGTCACGGACGGGAGCAGTACTTC
CDR3 length: 15; clone size: -; V gene: TRBV6-5; J gene: TRBJ2-3; D gene: -; CDR3 protein: CASSPWTTGTDTQYF; CDR3 DNA: TGTGCCAGCAGTCCATGGACGACTGGCACAGATACGCAGTATTTT
CDR3 length: 14; clone size: few; V gene: TRBV30; J gene: TRBJ2-7; D gene: -; CDR3 protein: CACPRAPHLDEQYF; CDR3 DNA: TGTGCCTGTCCCCGGGCACCTCATTTGGACGAGCAGTACTTC
CDR3 length: 13; clone size: -; V gene: TRBV7-9; J gene: TRBJ1-5; D gene: -; CDR3 protein: CASSLAGTQPQHF; CDR3 DNA: TGTGCCAGCAGCTTAGCGGGGACTCAGCCCCAGCATTTT
CDR3 length: 14; clone size: -; V gene: TRBV11-3; J gene: TRBJ1-5; D gene: TRBD1; CDR3 protein: CASSSQGENQPQHF; CDR3 DNA: TGTGCCAGCAGCTCCCAGGGGGAGAATCAGCCCCAGCATTTT
CDR3 length: 14; clone size: few; V gene: TRBV11-2; J gene: TRBJ2-1; D gene: TRBD2; CDR3 protein: CASTLRGGRDEQFF; CDR3 DNA: TGTGCCAGCACCCTGCGGGGCGGGAGAGATGAGCAGTTCTTC
CDR3 length: 14; clone size: -; V gene: TRBV10-3; J gene: TRBJ2-7; D gene: TRBD2; CDR3 protein: CAISESRTSYEQYF; CDR3 DNA: TGTGCCATCAGTGAGAGTCGGACTAGCTACGAGCAGTACTTC
CDR3 length: 15; clone size: few; V gene: TRBV7-2; J gene: TRBJ2-7; D gene: TRBD1; CDR3 protein: CASSPGQGFSDEQYF; CDR3 DNA: TGTGCCAGCAGCCCGGGACAGGGGTTCTCCGACGAGCAGTACTTC
CDR3 length: 14; clone size: few; V gene: TRBV9; J gene: TRBJ1-4; D gene: TRBD1; CDR3 protein: CASSEGQLNEKLFF; CDR3 DNA: TGTGCCAGCAGCGAGGGACAGCTTAATGAAAAACTGTTTTTT
CDR3 length: 15; clone size: few; V gene: TRBV11-1; J gene: TRBJ2-7; D gene: -; CDR3 protein: CASSKRKVGTYEQYF; CDR3 DNA: TGTGCCAGCAGCAAGAGAAAAGTCGGGACTTACGAGCAGTACTTC
CDR3 length: 15; clone size: -; V gene: TRBV5-6; J gene: TRBJ1-6; D gene: -; CDR3 protein: CASSRELSYNSPLHF; CDR3 DNA: TGTGCCAGCAGCCGGGAGCTCTCCTATAATTCACCCCTCCACTTT
CDR3 length: 13; clone size: few; V gene: TRBV29-1; J gene: TRBJ2-1; D gene: TRBD1; CDR3 protein: CSVVQGGNNEQFF; CDR3 DNA: TGCAGCGTTGTACAAGGGGGCAACAATGAGCAGTTCTTC
CDR3 length: 16; clone size: -; V gene: TRBV4-2; J gene: TRBJ2-5; D gene: -; CDR3 protein: CASSQGIAGAGETQYF; CDR3 DNA: TGTGCCAGCAGCCAAGGAATCGCGGGGGCCGGGGAGACCCAGTACTTC
CDR3 length: 16; clone size: few; V gene: TRBV30; J gene: TRBJ2-6; D gene: TRBD1; CDR3 protein: CACPPRKGQSTNVLTF; CDR3 DNA: TGTGCCTGTCCACCTAGAAAGGGACAGTCCACCAACGTCCTGACTTTC
CDR3 length: 14; clone size: -; V gene: TRBV6-5; J gene: TRBJ2-2; D gene: -; CDR3 protein: CASSSGSQAEELFF; CDR3 DNA: TGTGCCAGCAGTTCCGGGTCCCAAGCTGAGGAGCTGTTTTTT
CDR3 length: 11; clone size: few; V gene: TRBV4-2; J gene: TRBJ2-5; D gene: -; CDR3 protein: CASREGETQYF; CDR3 DNA: TGTGCCAGCAGAGAGGGGGAGACCCAGTACTTC
CDR3 length: 16; clone size: few; V gene: TRBV9; J gene: TRBJ2-5; D gene: -; CDR3 protein: CASSVEGTGFQETQYF; CDR3 DNA: TGTGCCAGCAGCGTAGAGGGGACGGGCTTCCAAGAGACCCAGTACTTC
CDR3 length: 17; clone size: -; V gene: TRBV30; J gene: TRBJ2-3; D gene: -; CDR3 protein: CAWSVNFPTTEEDTQYF; CDR3 DNA: TGTGCCTGGAGTGTAAACTTTCCGACGACTGAAGAAGATACGCAGTATTTT
CDR3 length: 14; clone size: -; V gene: TRBV7-9; J gene: TRBJ1-6; D gene: -; CDR3 protein: CASSFGTASSPLHF; CDR3 DNA: TGTGCCAGCAGCTTCGGCACAGCTAGTTCACCCCTCCACTTT
CDR3 length: 14; clone size: -; V gene: TRBV4-3; J gene: TRBJ1-5; D gene: -; CDR3 protein: CASSQDLHNQPQHF; CDR3 DNA: TGCGCCAGCAGCCAAGATCTCCACAATCAGCCCCAGCATTTT
CDR3 length: 13; clone size: few; V gene: TRBV6-6; J gene: TRBJ1-1; D gene: -; CDR3 protein: CASTQGTGREAFF; CDR3 DNA: TGTGCCAGCACCCAAGGGACGGGAAGAGAAGCTTTCTTT
CDR3 length: 15; clone size: once; V gene: TRBV28; J gene: TRBJ1-5; D gene: -; CDR3 protein: CASSLGGNSNQPQHF; CDR3 DNA: TGTGCCAGCAGTTTAGGCGGGAATAGCAATCAGCCCCAGCATTTT
CDR3 length: 12; clone size: -; V gene: TRBV7-2; J gene: TRBJ1-2; D gene: -; CDR3 protein: CASNGANYGYTF; CDR3 DNA: TGTGCCAGCAATGGGGCTAACTATGGCTACACCTTC
CDR3 length: 13; clone size: -; V gene: TRBV7-7; J gene: TRBJ1-1; D gene: -; CDR3 protein: CASSLGQNTEAFF; CDR3 DNA: TGTGCTAGCAGCTTAGGGCAAAACACTGAAGCTTTCTTT
CDR3 length: 11; clone size: few; V gene: TRBV27; J gene: TRBJ1-1; D gene: TRBD1; CDR3 protein: CASIRGLEAFF; CDR3 DNA: TGTGCCAGCATCAGGGGGCTCGAAGCTTTCTTT
CDR3 length: 15; clone size: few; V gene: TRBV28; J gene: TRBJ1-5; D gene: -; CDR3 protein: CASRVMRLIYQPQHF; CDR3 DNA: TGTGCCAGCAGAGTTATGAGACTGATTTATCAGCCCCAGCATTTT